This T cell receptor beta chain was identified during a study of cytomegalovirus exposure and HLA in healthy donors (dated by TCRdb to about 2017). The study in broad terms: According to an earlier analysis of 587 of the donors, about 179 million T cells yielded over 90 million unique TCR beta sequences and 250 to 350 Gb of sequence data. Approximately 300 gigabases of sequencing data and tens of millions of unique TCR sequences were included in an early release covering over 600 HLA-typed donors. Of the 350 to 450 genotyped donors, 75% to 85% were placed in the genetic ancestry cluster associated with self-reported Caucasian donors. The aim of the study was to test whether cataloging public T cell receptors could identify signatures of past pathogen exposure. The study used immunosequencing to profile the T cell repertoires of approximately 630 subjects and linked those repertoires to cytomegalovirus serostatus. Besides the first cohort of 666 subjects, a separate validation cohort made up of over 100 different subjects was used. To predict cytomegalovirus infection status, the study combined high-throughput TCR immunosequencing, statistical association of individual TCRs with disease status, and machine learning. A later analysis re-analyzed previously published TCR beta repertoires from approximately 670 donors and added high-resolution HLA genotyping to study TCR occurrence patterns. The later analysis used no new phenotypic data to find candidate immune exposures, relying instead on TCR beta sequences and their occurrence across donors. An earlier analysis of around 640 of the donors used high-throughput TCR beta sequencing to judge whether each TCR beta V gene segment behaved as functional or pseudogenic. Alongside the repertoire data, information on donor age, sex, ethnicity and CMV serostatus was compiled. Genome-wide SNP genotypes for about 65% of the roughly 670 donors were used in a later genetic analysis, which treated that subset as a discovery cohort. All discovery cohort repertoires had been generated using a single sequencing platform. Class I and class II HLA loci were covered by the typing at four-digit resolution. The number of donors typed differed by locus, with 629-630 for A, B, C, DRB1 and DQB1, 522 for DQA1, over 600 for DPA1, and around 430 for DPB1. Because of strong linkage in the cohort, roughly five DR-DQ haplotypes were treated as single units for association and clustering. Among 300 to 450 genotyped donors of the cohort, an average of approximately 230,000 unique TCR beta nucleotide sequences were sequenced per donor, roughly a sixth of them non-productive.

The library was generated by the immunoSEQ multiplex PCR assay. The multiplex PCR relied on a mix of 60 forward primers for TCR Vbeta segments and 13 reverse primers for TCR Jbeta segments. The CDR3 region of rearranged TCR beta genes was amplified from genomic DNA by a multiplex PCR assay. Amplified TCR beta libraries were sequenced as 87-base-pair reads on the Illumina HiSeq System. In the paper's pipeline: A later analysis tallied roughly 76 million unique TCR beta chains across the 666 repertoires, and approximately 11 million of those chains were shared by two or more donors. Raw reads were error-corrected and collapsed into unique sequences by a nearest-neighbor algorithm in which closely related sequences were merged to remove PCR and sequencing errors. To assign V, D and J gene segments, CDR3 sequences were aligned to IMGT reference sequences. For a sequence to be retained, a match of at least six nucleotides to both a V gene segment and a J gene segment was required. A rearrangement counted as productive if the CDR3 had no stop codons and remained in frame with V and J, and every other rearrangement counted as non-productive. Following IMGT convention, CDR3 was defined as the stretch from the second conserved V-encoded cysteine to the conserved J-encoded phenylalanine. In an earlier analysis of 550 to 650 of the donors, sequences lacking an unambiguous match to a single V gene segment were excluded. In an earlier analysis of approximately 500 of the donors, a V segment was called functional when productive rearrangements were above 56.7%, and segregating when the standard deviation between donors exceeded 5%. A statistical classification framework was built for diagnosing cytomegalovirus status from the catalog of TCR beta chain sequences. V and J gene assignment, in a later analysis, came from comparing TCR nucleotide sequences with IMGT/GENE-DB human TR gene sequences. In a later analysis, CDR3 sequences and most-parsimonious VDJ recombination scenarios were assigned using the TCRdist pipeline. In a later analysis, each TCR beta chain was defined by its CDR3 amino acid sequence together with its V-gene family, and reads lacking a unique V-gene family were excluded. A later analysis removed nearly 600 highly shared, low-generation-probability nucleotide sequences to deal with suspected cross-contamination and a sequencing artifact. For each public chain, a later analysis derived a clonal expansion index from normalized ranks of inferred template counts within each repertoire. In a later analysis, generation probabilities were computed using a VDJ recombination model fitted to out-of-frame rearrangements, and the results were checked against IGoR. In a later analysis, hypergeometric tests were used to score TCR-TCR, TCR-HLA and TCR-CMV co-occurrence, with a repertoire-size bias correction applied to TCR pairs. False discovery rates were estimated in a later analysis by permuting HLA or CMV assignments 20 times. In a later analysis, co-occurring TCRs were grouped using DBSCAN, and TCRdist sequence similarity was added for clustering within HLA-allele-positive subsets. Repertoires with fewer than 30,000 or more than 120,000 public chains were left out of co-occurrence clustering, as were about five repertoires with anomalous nucleotide sharing. TCRdb took over this immuneACCESS table, retaining in-frame rearrangements with V and J assigned. Such tables are incomplete; in checked studies, under half of the missing clones stem from an unresolved V gene, and the remainder is unexplained. That table is the source of V, J and clone size, and D and trimming were worked out from the DNA. The sample table holds about 140,000 clones, of which more than 70% were seen once. The ten largest make up approximately 2% of the sample.

The cohort consisted of some 730 healthy bone marrow donors. Cohort members were all nominally healthy when sampled, although unrecorded immune exposures were likely present. The donor tested CMV seronegative, placing the donor among the 350 to 400 seronegative members of the cohort. A peripheral blood sample was provided by each donor, and peripheral blood mononuclear cells were used for TCR beta sequencing. Genomic DNA was extracted from the blood cell samples with the Qiagen DNeasy Blood Extraction Kit. Study-wide findings and limitations: The presence/absence analyses assumed that sequencing depth was roughly uniform across donors, and that assumption may not be true. A group of highly shared sequence variants was considered likely to be a technical artifact of the sequencing pipeline. In a later analysis, the rate of TCR association differed among HLA loci, with DRB1 alleles having the most associated TCRs and HLA-C alleles having the fewest. At a false discovery rate of 0.05, a later analysis linked fewer than 20,000 TCR beta sequences to specific HLA alleles. Assigning TCR associations to individual alleles was difficult when HLA alleles, especially DR and DQ, strongly co-occurred. In an earlier analysis of more than 450 of the donors, most TCR beta V segments were observed in productive rearrangements about 87% or about 30% of the time, broadly matching IMGT annotations. A total of fewer than 200 TCR beta chains were listed by the study as associated with cytomegalovirus. Most TCR sequences were seen in very few donors, while some public TCRs were found in many individuals. A later analysis found that most CMV-associated TCR beta chains appeared HLA-restricted, with HLA associations seemingly driven largely by CMV exposure. It was suggested by the authors that the approach could potentially be generalized to other disease states and immunological phenotypes. Because counts were too low, approximately 18 rarely observed V segments, including chromosome 9 orphons, were excluded from the earlier analysis of roughly 580 of the donors. In vitro tests confirmed that a few of the cytomegalovirus-associated TCR beta chains recognize cytomegalovirus antigens. In both the original and validation cohorts, the classifier was reported to diagnose cytomegalovirus status with high specificity and sensitivity. A later genetic analysis associated a missense DCLRE1C variant with V-gene and J-gene trimming of TCR beta chains, and an independent cohort replicated the association. In a later analysis, HLA-associated TCR beta chains showed more clonal expansion and lower generation probabilities than non-associated chains that were equally common. A further reported finding was that TCR beta sequences accurately predicted the HLA-A and HLA-B alleles for most subjects in the first cohort. Because HLA typing was missing for some donors at each locus, association tests included only the typed subset. Correlated functional status among segregating V segments might reflect linkage disequilibrium, but an unknown experimental factor could not be ruled out. A later genetic analysis reported fewer N-insertions in productive TCRs among donors in an Asian-associated ancestry cluster than the roughly 700-donor mean. Because the 87-base-pair reads could not distinguish some IMGT-functional V segments, including TRBV6-2 and TRBV6-3, those segments were excluded. The cohort was sequenced for TCR beta chains only, and without alpha or paired-chain data the features that could be detected were limited. In a later analysis, several top co-occurrence clusters were reported to appear linked to parvovirus B19, influenza, CMV and Epstein-Barr virus. CMV serostatus was the only immune exposure information available for the cohort.

From cysteine to phenylalanine, the CDR3 is 15 amino acids long. Only the CDR3 part of the read is kept: 45 bases, read in frame from the first base. Based on the germline V gene, the CDR1 and CDR2 sequences are MNHEY and SVGAGI. The junction shows trimming of 2 bases on V and 5 bases on J, and the gene matches do not reach 9 bases of it. Concerning this clone itself: Its antigen specificity is not known. Nothing much larger sits one base from this clone, and base qualities are not available.

This receptor chain uses TRBV6-5 and TRBJ2-7; 7 nucleotides in the junction match TRBD1. The sequencing sample was made of PBMCs. The sequence was collected from a young man in good health and CMV-seronegative. The CDR3: CASSYLSTGWDEQYF. The base sequence is TGTGCCAGCAGTTACCTATCGACAGGGTGGGACGAGCAGTACTTC.